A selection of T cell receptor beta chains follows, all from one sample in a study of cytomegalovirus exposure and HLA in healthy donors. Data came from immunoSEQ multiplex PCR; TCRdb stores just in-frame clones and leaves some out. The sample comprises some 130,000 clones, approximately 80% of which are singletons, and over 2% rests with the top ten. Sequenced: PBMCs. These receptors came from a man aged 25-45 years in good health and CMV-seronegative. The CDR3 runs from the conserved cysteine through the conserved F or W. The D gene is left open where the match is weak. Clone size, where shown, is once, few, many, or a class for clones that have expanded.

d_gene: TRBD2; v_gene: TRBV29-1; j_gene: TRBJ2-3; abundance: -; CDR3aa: CSVGGSSGSYEDTQYF; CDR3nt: TGCAGCGTGGGGGGGTCTAGCGGGAGCTATGAAGATACGCAGTATTTT
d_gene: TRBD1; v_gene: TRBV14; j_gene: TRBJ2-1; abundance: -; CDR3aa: CASSPVRQGNGIKQFF; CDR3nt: TGTGCCAGCAGCCCAGTAAGACAGGGGAACGGGATAAAGCAGTTCTTC
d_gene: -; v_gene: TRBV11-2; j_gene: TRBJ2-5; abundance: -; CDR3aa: CASSFGDGETQYF; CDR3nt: TGTGCCAGCAGCTTCGGGGATGGAGAGACCCAGTACTTC
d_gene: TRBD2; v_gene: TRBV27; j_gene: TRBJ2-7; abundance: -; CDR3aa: CASSLSGNVYEQYF; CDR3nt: TGTGCCAGCAGTTTAAGCGGGAATGTCTACGAGCAGTACTTC
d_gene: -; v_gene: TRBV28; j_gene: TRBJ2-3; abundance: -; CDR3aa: CASTLRGDTDTQYF; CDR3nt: TGTGCCAGCACCTTAAGAGGTGACACAGATACGCAGTATTTT
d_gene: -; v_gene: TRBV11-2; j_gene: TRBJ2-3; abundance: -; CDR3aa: CASSFAYGDTDTQYF; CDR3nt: TGTGCCAGCAGCTTCGCCTATGGAGACACAGATACGCAGTATTTT
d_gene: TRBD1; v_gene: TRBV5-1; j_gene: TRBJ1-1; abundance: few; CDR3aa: CASSEQGLDTEAFF; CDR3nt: TGCGCCAGCAGCGAACAGGGGTTGGACACTGAAGCTTTCTTT
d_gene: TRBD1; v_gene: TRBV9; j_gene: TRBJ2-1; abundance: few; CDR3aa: CASSAPEGQVGWYEQFF; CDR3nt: TGTGCCAGCAGCGCCCCAGAGGGACAGGTCGGATGGTATGAGCAGTTCTTC
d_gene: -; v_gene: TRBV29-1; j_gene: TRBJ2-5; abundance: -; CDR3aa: CSVRSLSGQETQYF; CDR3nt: TGCAGCGTTAGGAGTCTTAGCGGTCAAGAGACCCAGTACTTC
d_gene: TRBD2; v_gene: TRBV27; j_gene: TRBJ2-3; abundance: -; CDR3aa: CASSPPRLAGGSTDTQYF; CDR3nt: TGTGCCAGCAGTCCCCCCAGACTAGCGGGAGGGTCCACAGATACGCAGTATTTT
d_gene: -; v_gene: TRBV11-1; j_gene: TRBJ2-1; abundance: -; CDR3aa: CASSQDVTAYNEQFF; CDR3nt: TGTGCCAGCAGCCAAGACGTCACAGCCTACAATGAGCAGTTCTTC
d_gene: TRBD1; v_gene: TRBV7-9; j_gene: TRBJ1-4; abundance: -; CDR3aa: CASSYTGVTNEKLFF; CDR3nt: TGTGCCAGCAGCTACACAGGGGTGACTAATGAAAAACTGTTTTTT
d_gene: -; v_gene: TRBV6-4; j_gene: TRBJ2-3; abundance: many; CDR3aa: CASRGGGPTDTQYF; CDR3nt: TGTGCCAGCAGGGGGGGAGGACCAACAGATACGCAGTATTTT
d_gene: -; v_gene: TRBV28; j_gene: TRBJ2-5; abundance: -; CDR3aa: CASSLLLTSQETQYF; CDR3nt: TGTGCCAGCAGTTTACTGTTAACATCACAAGAGACCCAGTACTTC
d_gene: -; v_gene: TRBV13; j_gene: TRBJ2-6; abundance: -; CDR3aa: CASSLSRSSGANVLTF; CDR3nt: TGTGCCAGCAGCTTAAGTCGGTCCTCTGGGGCCAACGTCCTGACTTTC
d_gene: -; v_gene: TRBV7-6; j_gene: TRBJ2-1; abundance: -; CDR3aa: CASSPEGGRHNEQFF; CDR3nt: TGTGCCAGCAGCCCTGAGGGCGGACGCCACAATGAGCAGTTCTTC
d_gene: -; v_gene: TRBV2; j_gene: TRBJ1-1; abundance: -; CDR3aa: CASSRTASNTEAFF; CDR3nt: TGTGCCAGCAGTAGGACAGCCTCGAACACTGAAGCTTTCTTT
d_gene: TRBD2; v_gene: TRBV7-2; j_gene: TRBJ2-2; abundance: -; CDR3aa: CASSLGPGLAAGELFF; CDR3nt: TGTGCCAGCAGCTTAGGCCCGGGACTAGCGGCCGGGGAGCTGTTTTTT
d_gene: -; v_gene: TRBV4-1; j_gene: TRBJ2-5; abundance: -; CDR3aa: CASSQGHSGSGETQYF; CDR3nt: TGCGCCAGCAGCCAAGGGCATAGCGGCAGCGGGGAGACCCAGTACTTC
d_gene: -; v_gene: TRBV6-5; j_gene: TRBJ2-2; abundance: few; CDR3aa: CASTGESGELFF; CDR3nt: TGTGCCAGCACTGGAGAGAGCGGGGAGCTGTTTTTT
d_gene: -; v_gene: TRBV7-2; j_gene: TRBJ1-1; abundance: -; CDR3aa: CASSPRTAMNTEAFF; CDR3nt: TGTGCCAGCAGCCCTCGGACAGCTATGAACACTGAAGCTTTCTTT
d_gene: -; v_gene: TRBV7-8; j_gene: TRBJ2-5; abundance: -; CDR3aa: CASSLGPEVETQYF; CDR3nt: TGTGCCAGCAGCTTAGGACCCGAGGTGGAGACCCAGTACTTC
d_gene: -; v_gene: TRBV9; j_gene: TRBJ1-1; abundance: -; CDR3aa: CASSARQANTEAFF; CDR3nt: TGTGCCAGCAGCGCCCGACAAGCGAACACTGAAGCTTTCTTT
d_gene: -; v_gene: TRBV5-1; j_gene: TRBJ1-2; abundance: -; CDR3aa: CASSLVQNYGYTF; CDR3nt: TGCGCCAGCAGCTTGGTGCAGAACTATGGCTACACCTTC
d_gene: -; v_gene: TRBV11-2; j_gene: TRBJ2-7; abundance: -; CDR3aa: CASSFGPWEQYF; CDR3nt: TGTGCCAGCAGCTTTGGGCCGTGGGAGCAGTACTTC
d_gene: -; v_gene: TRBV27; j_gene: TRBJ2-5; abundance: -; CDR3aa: CASSMGLVSKETQYF; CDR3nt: TGTGCCAGCTCCATGGGGCTAGTATCAAAGGAGACCCAGTACTTC
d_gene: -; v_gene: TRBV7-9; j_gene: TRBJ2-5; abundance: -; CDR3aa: CASSLSWRSQETQYF; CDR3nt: TGTGCCAGCAGCTTATCTTGGAGGAGTCAAGAGACCCAGTACTTC
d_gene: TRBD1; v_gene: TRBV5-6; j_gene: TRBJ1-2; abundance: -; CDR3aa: CASSLNRGLYTF; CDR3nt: TGTGCCAGCAGCTTGAACAGGGGTCTTTACACCTTC
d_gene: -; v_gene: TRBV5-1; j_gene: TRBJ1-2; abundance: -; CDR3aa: CASSLAVSYGYTF; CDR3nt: TGCGCCAGCAGCTTGGCAGTCAGCTATGGCTACACCTTC
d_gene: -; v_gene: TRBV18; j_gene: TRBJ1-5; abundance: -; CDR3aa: CASSPTASYNQPQHF; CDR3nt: TGTGCCAGCTCACCGACAGCATCCTACAATCAGCCCCAGCATTTT
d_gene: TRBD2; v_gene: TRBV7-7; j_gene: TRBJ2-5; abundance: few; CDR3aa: CASSAGTSGQETQYF; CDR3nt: TGTGCCAGCAGCGCCGGGACTAGCGGTCAAGAGACCCAGTACTTC
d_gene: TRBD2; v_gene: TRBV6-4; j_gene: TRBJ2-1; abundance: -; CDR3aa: CASSVRAGGDEQFF; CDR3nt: TGTGCCAGCAGTGTAAGAGCGGGAGGGGATGAGCAGTTCTTC
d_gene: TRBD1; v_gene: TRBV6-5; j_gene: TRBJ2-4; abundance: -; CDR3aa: CASSWDRGGTKNIQYF; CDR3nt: TGTGCCAGCAGTTGGGACAGGGGAGGCACCAAAAACATTCAGTACTTC
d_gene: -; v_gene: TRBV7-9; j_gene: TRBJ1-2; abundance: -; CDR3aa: CASRFPEAREGYGYTF; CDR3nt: TGCGCCAGCAGGTTCCCAGAGGCGCGAGAGGGCTATGGCTACACCTTC
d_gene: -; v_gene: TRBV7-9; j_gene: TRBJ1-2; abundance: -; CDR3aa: CASSSESRGYTF; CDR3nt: TGTGCCAGCAGCTCTGAGTCTCGTGGCTACACCTTC
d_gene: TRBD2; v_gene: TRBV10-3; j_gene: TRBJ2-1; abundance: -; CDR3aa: CAISESKGEGSYNEQFF; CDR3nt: TGTGCCATCAGTGAGTCGAAAGGGGAGGGGTCCTACAATGAGCAGTTCTTC
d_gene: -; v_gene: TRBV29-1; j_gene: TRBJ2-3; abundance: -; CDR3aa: CSVDSGFADTQYF; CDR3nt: TGCAGCGTTGATTCAGGGTTTGCAGATACGCAGTATTTT
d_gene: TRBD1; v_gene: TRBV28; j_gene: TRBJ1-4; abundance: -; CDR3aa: CASSPGGREKLFF; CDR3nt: TGTGCCAGCAGCCCAGGGGGACGGGAAAAACTGTTTTTT
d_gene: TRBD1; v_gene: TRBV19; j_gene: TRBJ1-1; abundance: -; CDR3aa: CASSPRGRSEQAFF; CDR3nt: TGTGCCAGTAGCCCGAGGGGGCGATCCGAACAAGCTTTCTTT
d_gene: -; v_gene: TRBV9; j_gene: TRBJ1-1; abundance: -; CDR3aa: CASSVQASRTEAFF; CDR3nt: TGTGCCAGCAGCGTACAGGCTTCCCGGACTGAAGCTTTCTTT
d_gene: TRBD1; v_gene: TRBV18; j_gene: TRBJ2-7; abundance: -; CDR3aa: CASLYDRGSYEQYF; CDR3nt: TGTGCCAGCCTTTACGACAGGGGATCCTACGAGCAGTACTTC
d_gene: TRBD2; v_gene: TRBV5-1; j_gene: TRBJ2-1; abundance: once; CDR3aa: CASSLIPGGTYNEQFF; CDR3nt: TGCGCCAGCAGCTTGATTCCGGGAGGGACCTACAATGAGCAGTTCTTC
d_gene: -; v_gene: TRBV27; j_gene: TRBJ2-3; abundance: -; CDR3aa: CASSPGQNTDTQYF; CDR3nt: TGTGCCAGCAGTCCCGGACAGAACACAGATACGCAGTATTTT
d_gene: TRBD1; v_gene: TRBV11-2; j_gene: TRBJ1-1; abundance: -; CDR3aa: CASSPGGTEAFF; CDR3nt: TGTGCCAGCAGCCCAGGGGGCACTGAAGCTTTCTTT
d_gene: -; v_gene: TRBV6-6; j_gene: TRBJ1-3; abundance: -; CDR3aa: CASSYSGDIRSTIYF; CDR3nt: TGTGCCAGCAGTTACTCGGGAGATATACGGAGTACCATATATTTT
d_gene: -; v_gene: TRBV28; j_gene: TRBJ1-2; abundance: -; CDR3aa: CASRTQGRGYGYTF; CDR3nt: TGTGCCAGCAGAACTCAGGGCAGGGGTTATGGCTACACCTTC
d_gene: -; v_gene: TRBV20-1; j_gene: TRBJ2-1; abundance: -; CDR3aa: CSASSSQFF; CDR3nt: TGCAGTGCTAGTAGTAGTCAGTTCTTC
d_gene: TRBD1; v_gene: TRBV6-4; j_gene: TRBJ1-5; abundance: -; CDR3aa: CARVTGYNQPQHF; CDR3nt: TGTGCCAGGGTGACAGGGTACAATCAGCCCCAGCATTTT